The 29 T cell receptor beta chains given below trace back to one sample, sequenced in a study of CXCR3-negative and CXCR3-positive naive CD8 T cells. Study-level results: Compared with CXCR3-negative naive cells, CXCR3-positive naive cells showed more hydrophobic TRB CDR3s.

No antigen has been assigned to these receptors. UMI-labeled 5' RACE yielded the TRB cDNA libraries. TCRdb reprocessed the 5' RACE reads; each CDR3 protein has one entry and no DNA is given. The listing records just under 90,000 distinct CDR3 sequences. The specimen sequenced was naive CXCR3+ CD8+ T cells from blood. Subset: CD45RO-CCR7+CD27+CD95- naive CD8+ T cells expressing CXCR3 (TNR3+). These receptor sequences come from a human donor in good health. Some clones in this sample may be carry-over from other donors' samples.

This rearrangement joins TRBV7-8 to TRBJ2-1; TCRdb's D call, TRBD2, is unchecked because there is no DNA. Germline V lookup: CDR1 SGHVS, CDR2 FQNEAQ. The CDR3 runs to 14 residues. CDR3 residues: CASSSLASGGEQFF.

The V gene is TRBV3-1, the J gene TRBJ1-5; as DNA is missing, the TRBD1 call by TCRdb cannot be tested. The CDR3 has 16 residues. CDR1 is LGHDT and CDR2 is YNNKEL in the germline V gene (reference sequence). The CDR3 sequence: CASSQAGQLGNQPQHF.

CDR3 sequence reads: CASSPRVSRTVQETQYF. The V call is TRBV6-5, the J call TRBJ2-5; checking the TCRdb D call of TRBD1 is not possible without DNA. The CDR3 length is 17 residues. Germline values: CDR1 MNHEY, CDR2 SVGAGI.

J is TRBJ2-3 and V is TRBV4-1; TCRdb's D call of TRBD2 is untestable without DNA. Germline V lookup: CDR1 MGHRA, CDR2 YSYEKL. The CDR3 consists of 17 residues. The CDR3 spells CASSRDLLAGSTDTQYF.

The chain carries TRBV29-1 and TRBJ2-3; TCRdb's assignment of TRBD2 cannot be checked, as there is no DNA. Germline loops: CDR1 SQVTM, CDR2 ANQGSEA. The CDR3 sequence is 13 residues long. The CDR3 region is CSLTSGTTDTQYF.

This chain uses TRBV12-3 or TRBV12-4 with TRBJ2-7; lacking DNA, the TRBD1 call made by TCRdb goes unchecked. The CDR3 has 15 residues. The CDR3 sequence is CASSFGGAGEYEQYF.

The chain is built from TRBV23-1 and TRBJ2-7; TCRdb picks TRBD1, but there is no DNA to check that call. TRBV23-1 is placed among ORFs of uncertain function. The CDR3 covers 16 residues. This chain's CDR3 is CASSQSPTGITYEQYF.

This chain connects TRBV6-5 to TRBJ2-2; TCRdb lists TRBD1, though no DNA is available to test this call. This CDR3 is built from 16 residues. CDR1 is MNHEY, CDR2 SVGAGI, per germline. CDR3 sequence: CASSYSLDSNTGELFF.

The chain carries TRBV10-3 and TRBJ1-2; the TCRdb call, TRBD1, lacks DNA for checking. The CDR3 runs 16 residues. The germline V gene encodes CDR1 ENHRY and CDR2 SYGVKD. The CDR3 is CAISEPGPGGFYGYTF.

The rearrangement links TRBV19 to TRBJ2-7. CDR3 size: 14 residues. Germline V gene lookup returns CDR1 LNHDA and CDR2 SQIVND (reference sequence). The CDR3 reads CASSIVLQDYEQYF.

The chain recombines TRBV28 with TRBJ2-7. There are 13 residues in the CDR3. The germline V gene encodes CDR1 MDHEN and CDR2 SYDVKM. This CDR3 is CASSLAAAYEQYF.

The V call is TRBV5-1, the J call TRBJ2-5; TCRdb picks TRBD2, but there is no DNA to check that call. The CDR3 covers 15 residues. CDR1 SGHRS and CDR2 YFSETQ come from the germline V gene. CDR3: CASSLALAGGETQYF. Supplemented by reference TRBV5-1 and TRBJ2-5, the full variable domain reads KAGVTQTPRYLIKTRGQQVTLSCSPISGHRSVSWYQQTPGQGLQFLFEYFSETQRNKGNFPGRFSGRQFSNSRSEMNVSTLELGDSALYLCASSLALAGGETQYFGPGTRLLVL.

This sequence joins TRBV7-9 and TRBJ2-3. The germline gives CDR1 SEHNR, CDR2 FQNEAQ (reference sequence). The CDR3 runs to 15 residues. CDR3 sequence: CASSSDLKPTDTQYF.

The chain employs TRBV2 and TRBJ1-1. Germline values: CDR1 SNHLY, CDR2 FYNNEI. The CDR3 spans 17 residues. CDR3 region: CASSVTRDSYRNTEAFF.

The gene calls are TRBV28 and TRBJ2-1; lacking DNA, the TRBD2 call made by TCRdb goes unchecked. The CDR3 has 16 residues. The germline gives CDR1 MDHEN, CDR2 SYDVKM. The CDR3 sequence is CASSLGLAGEYNEQFF.

This CDR3 reads CASSLTTSAEQYF. This rearrangement joins TRBV7-3 to TRBJ2-7; TCRdb returns TRBD2, unconfirmable since there is no DNA. The CDR3 contains 13 residues. The germline V gene encodes CDR1 SGHTA and CDR2 FQGTGA.

This chain links TRBV14 with TRBJ2-7; TCRdb proposes TRBD2, but this gene call is untestable without DNA. Germline V gene sequence: CDR1 SGHDN, CDR2 FVKESK. CDR3 length equals 16 residues. CDR3 loop: CASSLITASGRNEQYF.

V usage is TRBV4-3 and J usage is TRBJ2-3. The germline CDR1 and CDR2 sequences are LGHNA and YSLEER. This CDR3 has 14 amino acids. The chain's CDR3 is CASSQDRTRDTQYF.

The rearrangement joins TRBV11-2 to TRBJ1-4; the TRBD1 assignment by TCRdb is unverifiable without DNA. The CDR3 length is 15 residues. The V gene's germline CDR1 is SGHAT and CDR2 FQNNGV. CDR3 protein: CASSLGDRTNEKLFF.

The gene calls are TRBV6-5 and TRBJ2-3. Germline V lookup: CDR1 MNHEY, CDR2 SVGAGI. The CDR3 length is 13 residues. The CDR3 reads CASSYGYRDTQYF.

CDR3 sequence reads: CASSSSTGEGTQYF. The V call is TRBV4-2, the J call TRBJ2-5; TCRdb proposes TRBD1, but this gene call is untestable without DNA. The CDR3 extends over 14 amino acids. Germline V CDR1 and CDR2: LGHNA, YNFKEQ.

The CDR3 is CASSFRQGTEAFF. This rearrangement joins TRBV7-6 to TRBJ1-1; TCRdb's D call of TRBD1 is untestable without DNA. CDR1 and CDR2 (germline): SGHVS, FNYEAQ. The CDR3 covers 13 residues.

This chain joins TRBV9 and TRBJ2-7. Germline V gives CDR1 SGDLS, CDR2 YYNGEE. The CDR3 contains 14 residues. The CDR3 region is CASSVGVDSYEQYF.

The genes are TRBV5-5 and TRBJ1-4; TCRdb picks TRBD1, but there is no DNA to check that call. Germline V CDR1 and CDR2: SGHKS, YYEKEE (reference sequence). The CDR3 is 13 residues long. The CDR3 sequence: CASSPGTNEKLFF. Full variable domain (outside the CDR3, taken from reference TRBV5-5 and TRBJ1-4): DAGVTQSPTHLIKTRGQQVTLRCSPISGHKSVSWYQQVLGQGPQFIFQYYEKEERGRGNFPDRFSARQFPNYSSELNVNALLLGDSALYLCASSPGTNEKLFFGSGTQLSVL.

V usage is TRBV18 and J usage is TRBJ2-3; TCRdb outputs TRBD1, but without DNA this stays unchecked. Germline CDR1 KGHSH, CDR2 LQKENI. This CDR3 contains 17 residues. The chain's CDR3 is CASSPYPEVLSTDTQYF. The full variable domain, with the rest looked up from reference TRBV18 and TRBJ2-3, is NAGVMQNPRHLVRRRGQEARLRCSPMKGHSHVYWYRQLPEEGLKFMVYLQKENIIDESGMPKERFSAEFPKEGPSILRIQQVVRGDSAAYFCASSPYPEVLSTDTQYFGPGTRLTVL.

The chain couples TRBV6-5 to TRBJ2-1; the D gene TCRdb calls, TRBD2, cannot be checked with no DNA. Germline V gene lookup returns CDR1 MNHEY and CDR2 SVGAGI. CDR3 length equals 13 residues. CDR3: CASSSRAGNEQFF.

The chain is built from TRBV29-1 and TRBJ2-7. Germline V gives CDR1 SQVTM, CDR2 ANQGSEA. The CDR3 extends over 14 amino acids. The CDR3 loop reads CSARTASSSYEQYF.

The chain is built from TRBV18 and TRBJ2-1. The CDR3 runs 15 residues. From germline, CDR1 is KGHSH and CDR2 LQKENI. This CDR3 reads CASSPPSSSYSEQFF.

The chain carries TRBV28 and TRBJ2-2; TCRdb designates TRBD1, a call that cannot be tested without DNA. CDR1 is MDHEN and CDR2 is SYDVKM in the germline V gene. The CDR3 has 15 residues. The CDR3 here is CASSPLQGRAGELFF.